This record covers a single T cell receptor beta chain. Its target antigen remains unknown. Each CD8+ T cell subset was flow-sorted in triplicate, with about 320,000 cells per subset placed directly into RLT lysis buffer. Standard density gradient centrifugation was used to isolate peripheral blood mononuclear cells from buffy coats. Total RNA was extracted from sorted cells using an RNeasy Mini Kit. This sample is drawn from a study of CXCR3-negative and CXCR3-positive naive CD8 T cells (dated by TCRdb to between 2017 and 2020). Regarding the complete study: About 150 million TRB reads were obtained in total, roughly 1.5 +/- 0.3 million reads per library. The diversity and physicochemical repertoire analyses included 11 donors pooled from two independent experiments. The TRBV-TRBJ cluster analysis covered naive subsets from five or six donors and memory cells from 3 donors. Here is what the overall study found, with its caveats: Within the same donor, TRBV-TRBJ usage looked similar between naive CXCR3-negative and CXCR3-positive cells, but memory cells had distinct patterns. Because surface CD5, which is linked to self-reactivity in mice, was comparable between the naive subsets, TCR interaction strength was also inferred from the physicochemical properties of TRB CDR3s. Both naive subsets had comparably high repertoire diversity, while memory CD8+ T cells had much lower repertoire diversity. Freshly isolated PBMCs were used for most assays because CXCR3 expression went down partially after cryopreservation.

The sequencer was a NextSeq 550. The Human TCR Profiling Kit (MiLaboratory) was used to make UMI-labeled 5' RACE TRB cDNA libraries. cDNA synthesis used the entire amount of extracted RNA, and PCR amplification then used the entire amount of cDNA produced. The libraries were made side by side, with each library going through the same number of PCR cycles. The authors' pipeline ran thus. With a minimum of two reads required per UMI, MIGEC and MiXCR pulled out about 49,000 +/- 11,000 unique UMI-labeled TRB cDNA molecules from each library. On average, each library contained 40,000 +/- 10,000 functional in-frame TRB CDR3 nucleotide clonotypes without stop codons. After downsampling to 5000 UMI-labeled TRB molecules per sample, diversity metrics such as normalized Shannon-Wiener and Chao1 were calculated in VDJtools. Clonotype-size-weighted physicochemical properties of the central five CDR3 residues (interaction energy, strength, volume and Kidera factor 4) were computed in VDJtools. TCRdb reprocessed the reads into one record per CDR3 protein sequence, lacking DNA. The V and J calls shown here were made by TCRdb, not taken from the authors' results. The sample's table covers approximately 45,000 distinct CDR3 sequences. The top ten clonotypes cover under 15% of the sample.

The CDR3 sequence holds 15 residues, the cysteine and phenylalanine included. DNA was not recorded. For CDR1 and CDR2, the germline V gene lists KGHSH and LQKENI. The sequence joins TRBV18 to TRBJ1-2; lacking DNA, the TRBD1 call made by TCRdb goes unchecked. This TCR derives from a human donor in good health. Some clones in this sample may be carry-over from other donors' samples. The sample taken for sequencing was memory CD8+ T cells from blood. The cell subset or site label, as the study defines it: conventional CD8+ memory T cells (TMEM), sorted as controls. The CDR3 region: CASSPPRGQGGGYTF.